This T cell receptor beta chain is drawn from a study of healthy donors' naive CD4 and CD8 T cells (dated by TCRdb to the mid-2010s). Some background on the complete study: Donors were selected to cover three age groups (20-25, 40-50 and 60-70 years, roughly six each), with a mean age of roughly 47, and half of the donors were female. The TCR alpha libraries followed the same workflow as the beta chain, except for a newly designed primer set that covered all functional IMGT alpha gene variants. To check how TCR variation relates to lineage commitment, the researchers sequenced rearranged TCR alpha and beta chains taken from naive CD4+ and CD8+ T cells. The peripheral blood mononuclear cells came from 15 to 20 individuals who were healthy and unrelated. Donors were HLA-typed by sequencing at HLA-A, -B, -C, -DRB1, -DQB1 and -DPB1 using the SBTexcellerator protocol, an ABI3130xl analyzer and SBTengine software. The full study reports these points: Because the alpha and beta chains were sequenced in bulk, pairing them was not possible, and so effects of the combined chains went unevaluated. Possible repertoire bias arising from homeostatic proliferation of naive T cells was not directly addressed. In both chains, CD4+ lineage was associated with a positively charged CDR3, and CD8+ lineage was associated with a negatively charged CDR3. Taken together, V genes, J genes and CDR3 charge appeared to account for 10% to 15% of the variance in CD4/CD8 propensity, acting in a largely additive way. Naive CD4+ and CD8+ cells reportedly showed biased usage of most V and J gene segments, and this bias was consistent across donors and independent of HLA genotype.

As concerns this clonotype: No antigen is known for it. No base-level quality is on record; no much larger clone is a single base apart.

TCRdb lists the instrument as 454 GS FLX Titanium. A previously published linear amplification protocol was used to build TCR libraries from about 500 ng of total RNA. Sequencing was performed on the Roche/454 Genome Sequencer with Titanium chemistry. In the paper's pipeline: From four to six of the healthy donors, 78,498 rearranged TCR alpha transcripts were sequenced. Duplicate transcripts were removed, and each unique TCR clonotype was defined by its CDR3 junction following IMGT nomenclature. In R 2.13.0, logistic regression modeled CD4 versus CD8 status on V and J genes, adjusting for donor effects, with Bonferroni correction for multiple testing. Using fastp trimming at Q25 and MiXCR clonotype assembly, TCRdb reanalyzed the public sequencing data and kept in-frame beta chains. CDR3 protein sequences are deduplicated, and each keeps its most common genes and DNA. It is TCRdb's table, rather than the study itself, that gives the V and J calls and clone size. This sample has approximately 180,000 distinct CDR3 sequences in its table, and over 60% of those were observed once. 2.3% of the sample comes from the top ten.

Cells with a CD4+CD8-CD45RO-CD45RA+ profile were isolated by FACS and defined as naive CD4+ T cells, and those with a CD8+CD4-CD45RA+CD27bright profile were defined as naive CD8+ T cells. The antibodies used for sorting targeted CD4 (RPA-T4), CD8 (SK1), CD27 (O323), CD45RA (HI100) and CD45RO (UCHL1). According to the germline V gene, CDR1 reads MNHEY and CDR2 reads SVGAGI. The CDR3 has 18 amino acids, counting the end cysteine and phenylalanine. The DNA shown is the 54-base CDR3, in frame from base 1. V was cut back by 0 bases and J by 4 bases, leaving a gap of 22 bases between them. The sequence was collected from a pool of human donors in good health; the sample pools cells from several healthy donors. The rearrangement combines TRBV6-5 with TRBJ2-7, and perhaps TRBD2 as D gene, on 8 matching bases. Sequencing was done on a sample of naive CD4+ and CD8+ T cells sorted from blood, pooled from several donors. The cell subset or site tag for this specimen amounts to: FACS-sorted naive CD4+ (CD45RO-CD45RA+) and naive CD8+ (CD45RA+CD27bright) T cells. The CDR3 region has the sequence CASSYSLPGLGGLYEQYF. The nucleotide sequence is TGTGCCAGCAGTTACTCACTACCGGGACTAGGGGGCCTTTACGAGCAGTACTTC.